These 25 T cell receptor beta chains originate from one sample sequenced in a study of cytomegalovirus exposure and HLA in healthy donors. Use of 60 Vbeta and 13 Jbeta primers characterized the PCR. The table came from immunoSEQ multiplex PCR; TCRdb's copy has only in-frame clones and leaves some out. The table has 100,000 to 150,000 clones, 75% to 90% seen once. Specimen: PBMCs. The origin of the receptors is a male donor in good health and CMV-seronegative.

This chain uses TRBV4-1 with TRBJ1-5; D perhaps matches TRBD1 (5 bases). The CDR3 consists of 14 residues. Per germline, CDR1 MGHRA and CDR2 YSYEKL. Trimming pared 1 base from V and 7 bases from J, leaving 11 bases between. CDR3 residues: CASSQGRGGQPQHF. The DNA of the CDR3 is TGCGCCAGCAGCCAAGGAAGGGGAGGCCAGCCCCAGCATTTT.

The CDR3 sequence: CASNSFPPRERTYEQYF. The CDR3 bases are TGTGCCAGCAATTCCTTCCCCCCCCGGGAACGGACCTACGAGCAGTACTTC. The genes are TRBV27 and TRBJ2-7; D is perhaps TRBD2 (5 bases). Germline CDR1 reads MNHEY; CDR2 reads SMNVEV (reference sequence). V gave up 7 bases and J gave up 2 bases, with 24 bases separating them. The CDR3 runs to 17 residues.

This sequence joins TRBV5-1 and TRBJ2-1; TRBD2 agrees at 7 bases. CDR3 length equals 18 residues. Germline loops: CDR1 SGHRS, CDR2 YFSETQ. With 1 base clipped from V and 7 bases from J, the junction kept 17 bases outside the gene matches. The CDR3 DNA reads TGCGCCAGCAGCTTGACCTACTCGAGCGGGATCCGGTGGAATGAGCAGTTCTTC. As protein: CASSLTYSSGIRWNEQFF. Full variable domain (missing parts from reference TRBV5-1 and TRBJ2-1): KAGVTQTPRYLIKTRGQQVTLSCSPISGHRSVSWYQQTPGQGLQFLFEYFSETQRNKGNFPGRFSGRQFSNSRSEMNVSTLELGDSALYLCASSLTYSSGIRWNEQFFGPGTRLTVL.

The V gene is TRBV18, the J gene TRBJ1-5; D may be TRBD1 (5 bases). This CDR3 spans 13 amino acids. Trimming stripped 6 bases from V and 6 bases from J, with 12 bases between. CDR1 KGHSH and CDR2 LQKENI come from the germline V gene. The CDR3 DNA follows: TGTGCCAGCTCGCCGCCAGGGTCTCAGCCCCAGCATTTT. Amino acids: CASSPPGSQPQHF.

The genes are TRBV27 and TRBJ1-1; 8 bases match TRBD1. This CDR3 spans 14 amino acids. V trimming: 5 bases; J trimming: 1 base; junction bases outside the gene matches: 3. Germline-derived CDR1 and CDR2 are MNHEY and SMNVEV (reference sequence). CDR3 amino acids: CASSPDRENTEAFF. CDR3 DNA: TGTGCCAGCAGTCCGGACAGGGAGAACACTGAAGCTTTCTTT.

The V and J genes are TRBV2 and TRBJ1-5; 7 bases line up with TRBD1. V was clipped by 1 base and J by 6 bases; unmatched bases: 6. This CDR3 is built from 15 residues. Germline CDR1 reads SNHLY; CDR2 reads FYNNEI. CDR3 residues: CASSEVQGRGQPQHF. The CDR3 DNA is TGTGCCAGCAGTGAAGTACAGGGGCGTGGTCAGCCCCAGCATTTT.

CDR3 in amino acids: CASSEFRGPPDTQYF. The CDR3 nucleotides read TGCGCCAGCAGTGAGTTCAGGGGCCCCCCGGATACGCAGTATTTT. V gene TRBV10-1 combines with J gene TRBJ2-3; perhaps TRBD1 as D (6 bases). Germline V gene data show CDR1 as WNHNN and CDR2 as SYGVQD (reference sequence). There are 15 residues in the CDR3. The germline V and J ends were trimmed by 1 base and 6 bases, with 14 bases remaining between them.

The chain recombines TRBV10-3 with TRBJ2-2; the D is unclear. The ends were cut back, 3 bases at V and 0 bases at J, with 5 bases in the middle. Germline V CDR1 and CDR2: ENHRY, SYGVKD. The CDR3 consists of 14 residues. DNA for the CDR3: TGTGCCATCAGTGAACGAGCGAACACCGGGGAGCTGTTTTTT. Amino acids: CAISERANTGELFF.

The chain joins TRBV7-2 to TRBJ2-5; possibly TRBD2 for D (7 bases). The J call may be wrong; the DNA end is better matched by TRBJ2-7. In germline, CDR1 is SGHTA, CDR2 FQGNSA. The CDR3 loop spans 16 amino acids. The CDR3: CASSYRGARTRYEQYF. The CDR3 nucleotides read TGTGCCAGCAGCTACCGGGGGGCCAGAACCCGCTACGAGCAGTACTTC.

The gene calls are TRBV7-6 and TRBJ2-2; tentatively, D is TRBD1 (6 bases). Looked up from germline, CDR1 is SGHVS and CDR2 is FNYEAQ. V shed 5 bases and J shed 3 bases, with 16 bases lying between them. The length of the CDR3 is 16 residues. Written as DNA, the CDR3 is TGTGCCAGCAGCCAACCCCTACCAGGGGACACCGGGGAGCTGTTTTTT. Encoded protein: CASSQPLPGDTGELFF.

This clone has only a few counts. This chain links TRBV10-3 with TRBJ1-2; perhaps TRBD1 as D (6 bases). The V gene's germline CDR1 is ENHRY and CDR2 SYGVKD. The CDR3 has 14 residues. V shed 2 bases and J shed 0 bases, with 7 bases lying between them. The CDR3 loop reads CAISERTANYGYTF. The DNA of the CDR3 is TGTGCCATCAGTGAGAGGACAGCTAACTATGGCTACACCTTC.

The V gene is TRBV19, the J gene TRBJ2-7, with D possibly TRBD2 on 5 matching bases. The CDR3 runs 16 residues. V lost 5 bases and J lost 4, with 21 bases in between. Per the germline V gene, CDR1 is LNHDA and CDR2 is SQIVND (reference sequence). CDR3 nucleotide sequence: TGTGCCAGTAGTCGGAGCGGAATAGATGCCTATTACGAGCAGTACTTC. Amino acid sequence: CASSRSGIDAYYEQYF.

The rearrangement joins TRBV30 to TRBJ2-7, with 7 bases identical to TRBD2. Trimming removed 1 base from V and 2 bases from J; junction bases left unmatched: 17. This CDR3 spans 18 amino acids. The germline V gene has CDR1 GTSNPN and CDR2 SVGIG (reference sequence). CDR3 residues: CAWSGRAGRLATTYEQYF. DNA of the CDR3: TGTGCCTGGAGTGGGCGAGCGGGGAGACTAGCCACGACCTACGAGCAGTACTTC.

J is TRBJ2-3 and V is TRBV9, with TRBD1 matching 7 bases. Looked up from germline, CDR1 is SGDLS and CDR2 is YYNGEE. The CDR3 sequence is 15 residues long. V was pared by 0 bases and J by 1 base, with 2 bases of the junction left unmatched. CDR3 residues: CASSVEGAGTDTQYF. Written as DNA, the CDR3 is TGTGCCAGCAGCGTAGAGGGGGCCGGCACAGATACGCAGTATTTT.

The V call is TRBV7-2, the J call TRBJ2-7, with a possible D match to TRBD1 (6 bases). CDR1 is SGHTA, CDR2 FQGNSA, per germline. V was cut by 1 base and J by 4 bases, with 11 bases left in between. This CDR3 is 14 amino acids long. Here the CDR3 reads CASSLVGQGYEQYF. As DNA, the CDR3 is TGTGCCAGCAGCTTAGTCGGTCAGGGGTACGAGCAGTACTTC.

This chain's CDR3 is CASSPTGTGSSDEQFF. The CDR3 coding sequence is TGTGCCAGCAGTCCTACCGGGACAGGGTCTAGTGATGAGCAGTTCTTC. The chain joins TRBV27 to TRBJ2-1, with 9 bases fitting TRBD1. Germline-derived CDR1 and CDR2 are MNHEY and SMNVEV (reference sequence). V was pared by 5 bases and J by 8 bases, with 13 bases of the junction left unmatched. The CDR3 is 16 amino acids.

The chain links TRBV6-4 to TRBJ2-1, with unresolved D. Trimming stripped 3 bases from V and 2 bases from J, with 5 bases between. The CDR3 extends over 13 amino acids. Germline V gives CDR1 MRHNA, CDR2 SNTAGT. For the CDR3, the DNA is TGTGCCAGCAGTGATTCTGCCTACAATGAGCAGTTCTTC. Translated, it gives CASSDSAYNEQFF.

This chain connects TRBV19 to TRBJ2-2; 7 bases align to TRBD1. This CDR3 region has 12 residues. V dropped 9 bases and J dropped 5; count of bases not matched to a gene: 3. Germline V gene data show CDR1 as LNHDA and CDR2 as SQIVND (reference sequence). CDR3 protein: CASQTGTGELFF. For the CDR3, the DNA is TGTGCCAGCCAGACAGGGACCGGGGAGCTGTTTTTT.

This chain links TRBV25-1 with TRBJ1-1; D remains unclear. The V end lost 1 base, the J end lost 10 bases, and 13 bases lay between the germline ends. The CDR3 consists of 13 residues. Per the germline V gene, CDR1 is MGHDK and CDR2 is SYGVNS. As DNA, the CDR3 is TGTGCCAGCAGTGAATCTGTCAGTCAAAGAGCTTTCTTT. Amino acids: CASSESVSQRAFF.

The chain is built from TRBV6-4 and TRBJ2-1; 10 bases map to TRBD2. With V trimmed by 4 bases and J by 6 bases, 3 bases remained unmatched. Germline V CDR1 and CDR2: MRHNA, SNTAGT. The CDR3 loop spans 14 amino acids. The CDR3 DNA is TGTGCCAGCAGTGGGGGGACTAGCGCCAATGAGCAGTTCTTC. Its translation is CASSGGTSANEQFF.

Comments on this clone: Distinct nucleotide sequences in the sample also encode this CDR3. The chain is built from TRBV6-1 and TRBJ2-5; 11 bases align to TRBD2. Per germline, CDR1 MNHNS and CDR2 SASEGT. This CDR3 region has 15 residues. V lost 2 bases, J lost 1 base, and 0 bases stayed unmatched. CDR3 sequence reads: CASSELAGGQETQYF. CDR3 sequence (DNA): TGTGCCAGCAGTGAACTAGCGGGGGGCCAAGAGACCCAGTACTTC.

The CDR3 region has the DNA TGTGCCAGCAGTGTGGGAGGCTTCGCGGGAGGAACCCAGTACTTC. It translates to CASSVGGFAGGTQYF. The chain recombines TRBV25-1 with TRBJ2-5, with 8 bases matching TRBD2. This CDR3 comprises 15 residues. V trimming: 4 bases; J trimming: 8 bases; junction bases outside the gene matches: 12. Germline V gene sequence: CDR1 MGHDK, CDR2 SYGVNS.

This clone showed up just once. DNA for the CDR3: TGTGCCAGCAGTGATGACACAAACACTGAAGCTTTCTTT. Translating it yields CASSDDTNTEAFF. V and J are TRBV2 and TRBJ1-1; D gene unclear. V was shortened by 3 bases and J by 2 bases, with 7 bases between the two germline ends. The CDR3 runs to 13 residues. Germline CDR1 reads SNHLY; CDR2 reads FYNNEI.

The gene calls are TRBV14 and TRBJ2-7, with D perhaps TRBD2 (5 bases). Germline CDR1 is SGHDN and CDR2 is FVKESK. V was clipped by 1 base and J by 9 bases, with 16 bases between them. The CDR3 contains 14 residues. As DNA, the CDR3 is TGTGCCAGCAGCCAAGTTAGTCCGGGATCGGGGCAGTACTTC. It specifies CASSQVSPGSGQYF.

To note about this clone: Germline is not matched at one junction end, which may reflect a read error. The V gene is TRBV7-9, the J gene TRBJ1-1; 9 bases line up with TRBD1. Germline V gives CDR1 SEHNR, CDR2 FQNEAQ (reference sequence). The length of the CDR3 is 13 residues. This CDR3 reads CSSSPPDRGEAFF. As DNA, the CDR3 is TGTTCCAGCAGCCCCCCGGACAGGGGAGAAGCTTTCTTT.